The clone carrying this T cell receptor beta chain turned up a few times. Its target is not known. This entry is derived from a study of graft-versus-host responses after intestinal transplantation. Background on the study: Transplants given to recipients were multivisceral, liver-intestinal, or isolated intestinal. Each patient got anti-thymocyte globulin induction, then tacrolimus and steroids for about 3 years.

Broader study findings: Allografts of one patient group, those with graft-donor T cell macrochimerism, had high graft-versus-host to host-versus-graft clonal ratios. Detected in recipient marrow were GvH clones, some of which were first observed in ileum or blood.

V dropped 4 bases and J dropped 3; count of bases not matched to a gene: 4. The length of the CDR3 is 13 residues. Germline CDR1 and CDR2: SGHNT and YYREEE (reference sequence). Using immunoSEQ multiplex PCR, the repertoire was profiled, and TCRdb retains in-frame clones only, with some absent. The sample yields some 18,000 clones, 82% seen once. The sample here was PBMCs, taken 14 days after transplant. This chain joins TRBV5-4 and TRBJ2-7; TRBD1 matches 7 bases. This TCR was sampled from a human patient who received an intestinal transplant, so some T cells may come from the graft donor. The CDR3 region has the DNA TGTGCCAGCAGCATTACAGGGGTCTACGAGCAGTACTTC. Translation: CASSITGVYEQYF. The complete variable domain, with remaining parts taken from reference TRBV5-4 and TRBJ2-7, reads ETGVTQSPTHLIKTRGQQVTLRCSSQSGHNTVSWYQQALGQGPQFIFQYYREEENGRGNFPPRFSGLQFPNYSSELNVNALELDDSALYLCASSITGVYEQYFGPGTRLTVT.